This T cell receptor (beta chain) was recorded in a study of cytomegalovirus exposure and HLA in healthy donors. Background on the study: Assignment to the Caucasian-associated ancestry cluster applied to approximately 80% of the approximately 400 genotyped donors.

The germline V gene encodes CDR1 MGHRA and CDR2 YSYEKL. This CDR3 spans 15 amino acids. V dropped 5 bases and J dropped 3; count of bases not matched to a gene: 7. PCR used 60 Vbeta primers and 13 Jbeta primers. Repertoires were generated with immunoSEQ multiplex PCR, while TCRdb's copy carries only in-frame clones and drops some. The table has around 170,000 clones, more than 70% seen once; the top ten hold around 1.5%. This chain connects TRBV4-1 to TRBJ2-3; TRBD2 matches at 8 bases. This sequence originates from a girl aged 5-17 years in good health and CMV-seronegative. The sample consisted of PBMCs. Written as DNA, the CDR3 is TGCGCCAGCAGCTCTTTAGCGGGGACTACAGATACGCAGTATTTT. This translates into CASSSLAGTTDTQYF.